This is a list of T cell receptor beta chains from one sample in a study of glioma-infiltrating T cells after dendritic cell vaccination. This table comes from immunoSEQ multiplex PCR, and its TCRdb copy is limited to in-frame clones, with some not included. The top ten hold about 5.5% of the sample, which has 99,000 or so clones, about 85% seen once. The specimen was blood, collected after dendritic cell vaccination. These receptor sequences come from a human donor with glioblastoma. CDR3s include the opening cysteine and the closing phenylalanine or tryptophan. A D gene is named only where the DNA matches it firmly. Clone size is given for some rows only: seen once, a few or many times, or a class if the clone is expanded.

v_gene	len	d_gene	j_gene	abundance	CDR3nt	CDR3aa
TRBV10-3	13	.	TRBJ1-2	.	TGTGCCATCAGTGTAGGGGGGGACTATGGCTACACCTTC	CAISVGGDYGYTF
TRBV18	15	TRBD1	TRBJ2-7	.	TGTGCCAGCTCACGGGACAGGGGAACCTCCTACGAGCAGTACTTC	CASSRDRGTSYEQYF
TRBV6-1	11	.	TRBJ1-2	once	TGTGCCAGCATGAGTGGTGCTGGCTACACCTTC	CASMSGAGYTF
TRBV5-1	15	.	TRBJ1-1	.	TGCGCCAGCAGCTTTTACCAGATGATGAACACTGAAGCTTTCTTT	CASSFYQMMNTEAFF
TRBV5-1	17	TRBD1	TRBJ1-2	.	TGCGCCAGCAGATATGGGACAGGGGGTCTCTCGAGGGATGGCTACACCTTC	CASRYGTGGLSRDGYTF
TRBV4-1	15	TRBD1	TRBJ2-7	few	TGCGCCAGCAGCCAAGGGACAGGGAGTTTCTACGAGCAGTACTTC	CASSQGTGSFYEQYF
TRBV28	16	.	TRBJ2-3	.	TGTGCCAGCAGCTCCCTTAGGTGGACTAGCACAGATACGCAGTATTTT	CASSSLRWTSTDTQYF
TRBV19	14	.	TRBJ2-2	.	TGTGCCGGCAGTACTACAGGGAACACCGGGGAGCTGTTTTTT	CAGSTTGNTGELFF
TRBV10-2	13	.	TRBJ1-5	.	TGCGCCAGCAGACAGGGTAGCAATCAGCCCCAGCATTTT	CASRQGSNQPQHF
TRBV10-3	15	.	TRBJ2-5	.	TGTGCCACTAAAACCGGGACAAAGATCCAAGAGACCCAGTACTTC	CATKTGTKIQETQYF
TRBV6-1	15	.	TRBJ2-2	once	TGTGCCAGCATAGGAGGGGACGCGAACACCGGGGAGCTGTTTTTT	CASIGGDANTGELFF
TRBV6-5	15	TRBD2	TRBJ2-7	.	TGTGCCAGCAGTTTGGGGACTAGCGGTTACTACGAGCAGTACTTC	CASSLGTSGYYEQYF
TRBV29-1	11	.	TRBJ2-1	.	TGCAGCGCGGTAGCGGCCAATGAGCAGTTCTTC	CSAVAANEQFF
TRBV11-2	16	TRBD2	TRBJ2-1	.	TGTGCCAGCAGCTCGAAGGGACTAGCGGGAGGTGATGAGCAGTTCTTC	CASSSKGLAGGDEQFF
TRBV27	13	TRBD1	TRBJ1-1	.	TGTGCCAGCAGTTCGACAGGGTTGACTGAAGCTTTCTTT	CASSSTGLTEAFF
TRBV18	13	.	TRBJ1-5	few	TGTGCCAGCTCACCCCCAGGGTCCCAGCCCCAGCATTTT	CASSPPGSQPQHF
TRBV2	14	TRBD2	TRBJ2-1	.	TGTGCCACACGACTAGCGGGGGTGTACAATGAGCAGTTCTTC	CATRLAGVYNEQFF
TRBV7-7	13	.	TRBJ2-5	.	TGTGCTAGCAGCTTAGCCGGTGGAGAGACCCAGTACTTC	CASSLAGGETQYF
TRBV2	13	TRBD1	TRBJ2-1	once	TGTGCCAGCAGTCGACAGGGACGCGATGAGCAGTTCTTC	CASSRQGRDEQFF
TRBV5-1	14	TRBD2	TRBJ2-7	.	TGCGCCAGCAGCCTAGCGGGTCCTGCCTACGAGCAGTACTTC	CASSLAGPAYEQYF
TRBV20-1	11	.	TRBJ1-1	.	TGCAGTGGGGGAGTGAACACTGAAGCTTTCTTT	CSGGVNTEAFF
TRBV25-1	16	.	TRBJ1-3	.	TGTGCCAGCAGTCCCCCATCGATGGGGCTGAGAAACACCATATATTTT	CASSPPSMGLRNTIYF
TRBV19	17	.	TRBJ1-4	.	TGTGCCACCTATGGTAGGAGCCACGGAACAACTAATGAAAAACTGTTTTTT	CATYGRSHGTTNEKLFF
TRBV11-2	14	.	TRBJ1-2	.	TGTGCCAGCAGCTTAGAGGGCAGAAACTATGGCTACACCTTC	CASSLEGRNYGYTF
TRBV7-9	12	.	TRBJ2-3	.	TGTGCCAGCAGCTTACGGACAGATACGCAGTATTTT	CASSLRTDTQYF
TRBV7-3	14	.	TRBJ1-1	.	TGTGCCAGCAGCTTAACCAGTATGAACACTGAAGCTTTCTTT	CASSLTSMNTEAFF
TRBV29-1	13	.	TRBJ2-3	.	TGCAGCGTTGCTAGCTCGTTCACAGATACGCAGTATTTT	CSVASSFTDTQYF
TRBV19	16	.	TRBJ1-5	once	TGTGCCAGTAGTCCGCCGGGGGGGAGCACCTGGGGGCCCCAGCATTTT	CASSPPGGSTWGPQHF
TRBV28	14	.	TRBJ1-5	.	TGTGCCAGCAGCCCCGGGAGTCGCAATCAGCCCCAGCATTTT	CASSPGSRNQPQHF
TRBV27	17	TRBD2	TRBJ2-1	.	TGTGCCAGCAGTTCCCTCCGGACTAGCGGCCCCTACAATGAGCAGTTCTTC	CASSSLRTSGPYNEQFF
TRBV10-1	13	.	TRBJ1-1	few	TGCGCCAGCAGTGAGTCCACAAACACTGAAGCTTTCTTT	CASSESTNTEAFF
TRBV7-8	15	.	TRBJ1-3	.	TGTGCCAGCAGCTTAGGAGATTTCTCTGGAAACACCATATATTTT	CASSLGDFSGNTIYF
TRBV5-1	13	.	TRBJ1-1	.	TGCGCCAGCAGGACAGAGTGGTCGGCTGAAGCTTTCTTT	CASRTEWSAEAFF
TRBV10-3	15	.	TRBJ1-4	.	TGTGCCATCAGTACGAGAGTGGCCGGAGGCGAAAAACTGTTTTTT	CAISTRVAGGEKLFF
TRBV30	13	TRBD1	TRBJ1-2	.	TGTGCCTGGACACGGACAGGGAGTTATGGCTACACCTTC	CAWTRTGSYGYTF
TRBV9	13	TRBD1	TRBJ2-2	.	TGTGCCAGCAGCGGCGACAGGGACGGGGAGCTGTTTTTT	CASSGDRDGELFF
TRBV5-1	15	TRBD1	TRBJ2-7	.	TGCGCCAGCAGCGTACGACAGGGGGGAACCTACGAGCAGTACTTC	CASSVRQGGTYEQYF
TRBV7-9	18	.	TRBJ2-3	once	TGTGCCAGCAGCTTTACAGGGGGCACGGGACTAGAACCAGATACGCAGTATTTT	CASSFTGGTGLEPDTQYF
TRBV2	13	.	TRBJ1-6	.	TGTGCCACCAGCTTCGGGGATAATTCACCCCTCCACTTT	CATSFGDNSPLHF
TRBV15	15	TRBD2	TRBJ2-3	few	TGTGCCACCAGCAGCCTGACTAGCCGGGCGGATACGCAGTATTTT	CATSSLTSRADTQYF
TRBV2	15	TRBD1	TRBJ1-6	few	TGTGCCAGCAGTGAATGGACAGGGGGTAAATCACCCCTCCACTTT	CASSEWTGGKSPLHF
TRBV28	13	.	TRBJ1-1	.	TGTGCCAGCAGTTTAACAGCCCGAATTGAAGCTTTCTTT	CASSLTARIEAFF
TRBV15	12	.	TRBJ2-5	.	TGTGCCACCAGCAGACATATAGAGAACCAGTACTTC	CATSRHIENQYF
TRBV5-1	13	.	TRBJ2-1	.	TGCGCCAGCAGCTTCCTAAACTACAATGAGCAGTTCTTC	CASSFLNYNEQFF
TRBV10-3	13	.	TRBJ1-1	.	TGTGCCATTTCCCGGGGGACGAACACTGAAGCTTTCTTT	CAISRGTNTEAFF
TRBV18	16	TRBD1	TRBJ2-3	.	TGTGCCAGCTCACCACCTACAGGGGGCGCACCAGATACGCAGTATTTT	CASSPPTGGAPDTQYF
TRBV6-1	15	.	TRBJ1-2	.	TGTGCCAGCAGTGAAGCGCTAGGTGGCGACTATGGCTACACCTTC	CASSEALGGDYGYTF
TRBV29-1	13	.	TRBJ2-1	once	TGCAGCGGGACCGGGGTGTACTACAATGAGCAGTTCTTC	CSGTGVYYNEQFF
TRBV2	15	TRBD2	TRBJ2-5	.	TGTGCCAGCAGGGCTAGCGGGGGGGGAGGAGAGACCCAGTACTTC	CASRASGGGGETQYF